The present T cell receptor beta chain was sequenced within a study of T cells in Graves' hyperthyroidism and ophthalmopathy. The CDR3 contains 14 residues. Per germline, CDR1 MNHGY and CDR2 SVAAGI. This clonotype was seen once. Amplification of TCR beta CDR3 regions used RNA as the template. A set of HTBI primers served as the primers for a first-round RT-PCR of the TCR CDR3. In TCRdb, the multiplex PCR reads were re-called with MiXCR into one record per CDR3 protein. The sample holds approximately 600,000 distinct CDR3 sequences, 12% to 15% seen once. V gene TRBV6-9 combines with J gene TRBJ2-7; 9 nucleotides match TRBD2. The end of the DNA is better explained by TRBJ2-1, so the J call may be wrong. Input material: blood. This sequence originates from a woman between 18 and 30 years old with Graves' ophthalmopathy. CDR3 in DNA: TGTGCCAGCAGTTCCGGGACTAGCAGATACGAGCAGTTCTTC. Translation: CASSSGTSRYEQFF.